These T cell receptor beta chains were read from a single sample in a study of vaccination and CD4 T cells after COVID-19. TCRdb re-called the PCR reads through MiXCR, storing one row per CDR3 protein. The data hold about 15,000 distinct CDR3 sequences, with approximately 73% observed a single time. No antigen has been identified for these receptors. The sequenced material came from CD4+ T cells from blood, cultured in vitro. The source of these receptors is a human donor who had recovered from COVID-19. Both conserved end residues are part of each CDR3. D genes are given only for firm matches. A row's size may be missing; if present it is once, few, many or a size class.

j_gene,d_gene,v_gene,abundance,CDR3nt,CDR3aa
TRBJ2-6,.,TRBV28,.,TGTGCCAGCAGCTACCTGGACTCTGGGGCCAACGTCCTGACTTTC,CASSYLDSGANVLTF
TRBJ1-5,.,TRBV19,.,TGTGCCAGTAGAGAGGAATCCCAGCCCCAGCATTTT,CASREESQPQHF
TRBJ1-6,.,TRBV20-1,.,TGCAGTGCAGCAAAGGCCGGGGGCGGGGATAGCGGTTCACCCCTCCACTTT,CSAAKAGGGDSGSPLHF
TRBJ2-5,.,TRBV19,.,TGTGCCAGTAGTATTTGGGGAGAGACCCAGTACTTC,CASSIWGETQYF
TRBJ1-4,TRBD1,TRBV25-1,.,TGTGCCAGCCAACCCGTGGGACAGGGGAAAAAACTGTTTTTT,CASQPVGQGKKLFF
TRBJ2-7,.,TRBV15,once,TGTGCCACCAGAACGGGCCCCTACGAGCAGTACTTC,CATRTGPYEQYF
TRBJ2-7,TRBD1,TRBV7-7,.,TGTGCCAGCAGCCCGGACAGGGGGGGATACGAGCAGTACTTC,CASSPDRGGYEQYF
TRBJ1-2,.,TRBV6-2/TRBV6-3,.,TGTGCCAGCAGTGACGAGGGGACACCGACCTATGGCTACACCTTC,CASSDEGTPTYGYTF
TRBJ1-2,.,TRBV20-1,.,TGCAGTGCGCTTTTAACGGCCGGGGGCTACACCTTC,CSALLTAGGYTF
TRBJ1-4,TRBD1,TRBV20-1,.,TGCAGTGCCAGAGAGGGGGCGGCTGAAAAACTGTTTTTT,CSAREGAAEKLFF
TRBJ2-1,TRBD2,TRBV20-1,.,TGCAGTGCTAGAGGCACTAGCGGGAGGGATTACAATGAGCAGTTCTTC,CSARGTSGRDYNEQFF
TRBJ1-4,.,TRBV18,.,TGTGCCAGCTCGTACAGGCCCGACCCTAATGAAAAACTGTTTTTT,CASSYRPDPNEKLFF